This TCR beta chain appears in the sequencing data of a study of T-cell reconstitution after alpha-beta-depleted transplantation in children. This clonotype showed up just a few times. The V gene end was trimmed by 3 bases and the J gene end by 2 bases; junction bases not matched to a gene: 5. CDR3 length: 16 residues. Germline V gives CDR1 LGHDT, CDR2 YNNKEL (reference sequence). Unique molecular identifiers were built into the TCRbeta library. TCRdb processed the PCR reads anew with MiXCR; each CDR3 protein has one entry. The sample contains some 590,000 distinct CDR3 sequences, 10% of which appear only once.

This receptor was taken from a human donor who donated a stem cell graft to a child with acute myeloid leukemia. This chain connects TRBV3-1 to TRBJ2-7; 12 bases are a match to TRBD2. Here the sequenced sample was PBMCs from the stem cell graft donor, taken from the stem cell graft. The CDR3 protein is CASSHLAGGVTYEQYF. The CDR3 DNA reads TGTGCCAGCAGCCATCTAGCGGGAGGGGTTACCTACGAGCAGTACTTC.